This T cell receptor beta chain was profiled in a study of OX40 agonist ivuxolimab in advanced cancers. Study-level information: Partial responses were recorded for three patients, including one with hepatocellular carcinoma and two with cutaneous melanoma.

Profiled with immunoSEQ multiplex PCR; TCRdb holds only in-frame clones, not every one. Among about 70,000 clones listed, approximately 80% were seen once. Study-wide results and caveats: Expanded clones were, on average, more numerous in CD8+ T cells than in CD4+.

Points on this clone: Its target is not known.

Sequenced material: CD4+ or CD8+ T cells sorted from blood, taken in a trial of the OX40 agonist ivuxolimab. This receptor was identified in an adult with an advanced solid tumor such as melanoma, head and neck, liver or kidney cancer.

CDR3 DNA sequence: TGCGCCAGCAGCCTACAATTATCTGGGGCCAACGTCCTGACTTTC. Its protein is CASSLQLSGANVLTF. The chain uses TRBV5-1 and TRBJ2-6; D unclear. Trimming cost V 4 bases and J 1 base, with 9 bases left between them. The CDR3 totals 15 residues. Germline assignment: CDR1 SGHRS and CDR2 YFSETQ.